This T cell receptor beta chain was captured in a study of T cell clonality in common variable immunodeficiency. General study points: Repertoire-complication correlations in CVID were limited by patient heterogeneity.

The length of the CDR3 is 18 residues. Germline values: CDR1 LGHNA, CDR2 YNFKEQ. The trim removed 4 bases at V and 2 bases at J, leaving 14 bases unmatched. There are many counts of this clone. Its antigen is not identified. Read sequence stops 3 residues before the CDR3 end, and the germline J gene provides the missing end. Using immunoSEQ multiplex PCR, the repertoire was profiled, and TCRdb retains in-frame clones only, with some absent. This sample carries around 34,000 clones and no singletons, and 0.8% to 1% goes to the top ten. The sequence was obtained from a person aged 18 to 75 in good health. J is TRBJ2-5 and V is TRBV4-2; 9 positions match TRBD2. Material: peripheral blood mononuclear cells. The DNA read from the CDR3 is TGTGCCAGCAGCCCTCTAACACCCACTAGCGGGTTACAAGAGACC. This gives the protein CASSPLTPTSGLQET. The CDR3 as a whole reads CASSPLTPTSGLQETQYF.